This T cell receptor beta chain emerged from a study of T-cell memory formation after mild COVID-19. Constant-segment primers served in 5'RACE that generated TCR alpha and TCR beta cDNA libraries bearing sample barcodes and UMIs. TCRdb analysed the 5' RACE reads with MiXCR anew, one entry per CDR3 protein. The repertoire holds fewer than 500,000 distinct CDR3 sequences, with more than 20% as singletons. In regard to this clonotype: Antigen unknown.

Points from the study as a whole: Later expanders leaned toward CD4+, whereas clones contracting from day 15 to 85 were balanced CD4/CD8. Cross-reactive memory appears to have joined, as suggested by some responding clones showing up in pre-infection memory.

The CDR3 consists of 19 residues. The V segment lost 0 bases and the J segment 2 bases; nucleotides outside the gene matches: 11. Per the germline V gene, CDR1 is LGHNA and CDR2 is YNFKEQ. The sequencing input was PBMCs or a T cell subset sorted from them (not recorded which). This TCR came from an adult woman who had mild COVID-19 (a few samples of this study predate the infection). Cell type and time point are not known. The V gene is TRBV4-2, the J gene TRBJ2-3, with 10 bases fitting TRBD2. CDR3: CASSQDRLAGADNTDTQYF. The CDR3 coding sequence is TGTGCCAGCAGCCAAGATCGTCTAGCGGGGGCCGATAACACAGATACGCAGTATTTT.